The 9 T cell receptor beta chains listed next were all sequenced from one sample in a study of T cells in Graves' hyperthyroidism and ophthalmopathy. Amplified regions were TCR beta CDR3 sequences from RNA transcripts. Initially, a first-round RT-PCR of the TCR CDR3 employed the HTBI primer set. TCRdb reanalysed the multiplex PCR reads using MiXCR and keeps one entry per CDR3 protein. This repertoire shows roughly 420,000 distinct CDR3 sequences, roughly 13% found once; its top ten account for 5% to 6%. The source material was blood. The origin of the receptors is a woman younger than 35 with Graves' hyperthyroidism.

DNA for the CDR3: TGTGCCAGCACAGGGACTAGCGGGAGTACTGGAGAGACCCAGTACTTC. Translation gives CASTGTSGSTGETQYF. The chain recombines TRBV6-2 or TRBV6-3 with TRBJ2-5; 14 bases line up with TRBD2. Germline V gene lookup returns CDR1 MNHEY and CDR2 SVGEGT. This CDR3 is built from 16 residues. The junction had 8 bases not matched to a gene; V was cut back by 7 bases and J by 4 bases.

This clonotype was counted many times. The chain uses TRBV7-9 and TRBJ1-1; TRBD1 might be the D (6 bases). CDR1 SEHNR and CDR2 FQNEAQ come from the germline V gene (reference sequence). This CDR3 spans 15 amino acids. V was trimmed by 5 bases and J by 2 bases, leaving 15 bases between them. CDR3 region: CASSPERGSNTEAFF. In nucleotides, the CDR3 is TGTGCCAGCAGCCCCGAGAGGGGGAGTAACACTGAAGCTTTCTTT.

This chain links TRBV9 with TRBJ2-7, with 9 nucleotides matching TRBD1. CDR3 size: 14 residues. Trimming cost V 4 bases and J 4 bases; bases outside gene matches: 6. From germline, CDR1 is SGDLS and CDR2 YYNGEE. CDR3 loop: CASSPGTGFYEQYF. The CDR3 DNA is TGTGCCAGCAGCCCTGGGACAGGGTTTTACGAGCAGTACTTC.

This clonotype came up a few times. The genes are TRBV6-1 and TRBJ1-3, with D tentatively TRBD1 (5 bases). Germline values: CDR1 MNHNS, CDR2 SASEGT. CDR3 length: 16 amino acids. Trimming pared 8 bases from V and 0 bases from J, leaving 17 bases between. CDR3 bases: TGTGCCAGCTCAATTGCAGGGCGCTTCTCTGGAAACACCATATATTTT. Protein sequence: CASSIAGRFSGNTIYF.

This clonotype was seen repeatedly, ten times or more. The J gene is TRBJ1-1, the V gene TRBV10-1; unclear D gene. V dropped 5 bases and J dropped 7 bases, with 11 bases sitting between them. Germline V gene lookup returns CDR1 WNHNN and CDR2 SYGVQD (reference sequence). The CDR3 length is 12 residues. CDR3 protein: CASSSLAGEAFF. CDR3 bases: TGCGCCAGCAGTAGTTTGGCGGGTGAAGCTTTCTTT.

CDR3 region: CSAPSNQETQYF. The CDR3 bases are TGCAGTGCACCTTCAAATCAAGAGACCCAGTACTTC. The gene calls are TRBV20-1 and TRBJ2-5; D gene unclear. This CDR3 contains 12 residues. The germline gives CDR1 DFQATT, CDR2 SNEGSKA (reference sequence). Between the trimmed V and J ends, which lost 6 bases and 2 bases, there was a span of 10 bases.

The chain recombines TRBV5-1 with TRBJ1-5; D uncertain. The V and J ends lost 0 bases and 5 bases respectively, with 21 bases between them. From germline, CDR1 is SGHRS and CDR2 YFSETQ. This CDR3 region has 18 residues. DNA of the CDR3: TGCGCCAGCAGCTTGGTCCACCTCACACGGCAGTCCGATCAGCCCCAGCATTTT. Encoded protein: CASSLVHLTRQSDQPQHF.

This clonotype was recorded many times. The chain combines TRBV30 with TRBJ1-1, with D unclear. The CDR3 sequence is 11 residues long. V was cut by 5 bases and J by 7 bases, with 11 bases left in between. Germline loops: CDR1 GTSNPN, CDR2 SVGIG (reference sequence). The CDR3 coding sequence is TGTGCCTGGCTAGGGAAGATTGAAGCTTTCTTT. It encodes CAWLGKIEAFF.

This clonotype was found many times. The chain carries TRBV5-5 and TRBJ1-1; no clear D gene. Deletions cut 0 bases from V and 0 bases from J, with 12 bases between. The CDR3 sequence is 16 residues long. CDR1 SGHKS and CDR2 YYEKEE come from the germline V gene (reference sequence). In DNA, the CDR3 is TGTGCCAGCAGCTTGGTCCATGCGACAATGAACACTGAAGCTTTCTTT. Translated, it gives CASSLVHATMNTEAFF.